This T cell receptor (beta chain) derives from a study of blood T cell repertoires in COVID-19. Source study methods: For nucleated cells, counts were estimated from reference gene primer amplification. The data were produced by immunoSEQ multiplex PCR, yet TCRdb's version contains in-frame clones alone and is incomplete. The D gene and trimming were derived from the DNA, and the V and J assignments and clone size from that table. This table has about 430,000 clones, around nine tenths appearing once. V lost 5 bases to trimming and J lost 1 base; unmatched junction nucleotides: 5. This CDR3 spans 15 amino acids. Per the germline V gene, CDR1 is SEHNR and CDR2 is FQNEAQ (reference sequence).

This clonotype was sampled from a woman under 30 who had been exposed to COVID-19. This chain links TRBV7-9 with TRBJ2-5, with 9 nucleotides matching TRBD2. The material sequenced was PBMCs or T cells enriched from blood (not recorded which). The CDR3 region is CASSKRAGGQETQYF. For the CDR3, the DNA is TGTGCCAGCAGCAAGAGAGCGGGGGGCCAAGAGACCCAGTACTTC.